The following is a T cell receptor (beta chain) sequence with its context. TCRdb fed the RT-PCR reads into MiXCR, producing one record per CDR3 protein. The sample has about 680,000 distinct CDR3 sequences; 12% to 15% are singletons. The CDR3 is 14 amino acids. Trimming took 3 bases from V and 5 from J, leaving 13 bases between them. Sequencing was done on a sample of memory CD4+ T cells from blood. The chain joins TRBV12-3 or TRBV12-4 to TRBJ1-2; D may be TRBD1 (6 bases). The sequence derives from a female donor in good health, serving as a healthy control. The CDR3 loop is CASSFEGGWYGYTF. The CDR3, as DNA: TGTGCCAGCAGTTTTGAGGGGGGATGGTATGGCTACACCTTC.